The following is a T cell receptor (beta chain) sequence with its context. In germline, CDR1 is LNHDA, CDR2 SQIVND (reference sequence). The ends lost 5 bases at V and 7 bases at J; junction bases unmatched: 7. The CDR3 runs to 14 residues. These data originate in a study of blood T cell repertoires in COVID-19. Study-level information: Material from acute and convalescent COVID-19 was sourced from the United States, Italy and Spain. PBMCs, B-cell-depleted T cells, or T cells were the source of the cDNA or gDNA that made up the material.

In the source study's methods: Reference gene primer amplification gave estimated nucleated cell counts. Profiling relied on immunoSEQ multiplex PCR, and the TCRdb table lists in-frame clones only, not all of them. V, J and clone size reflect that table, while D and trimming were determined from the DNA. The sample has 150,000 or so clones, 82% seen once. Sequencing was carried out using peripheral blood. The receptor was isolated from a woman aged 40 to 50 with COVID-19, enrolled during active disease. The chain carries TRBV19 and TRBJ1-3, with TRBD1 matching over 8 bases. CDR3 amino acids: CASSPRQGMNTIYF. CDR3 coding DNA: TGTGCCAGTAGTCCTCGACAGGGGATGAACACCATATATTTT.